The clone carrying this T cell receptor (beta chain) was seen ten or more times. Documented time point: newly diagnosed GD, antithyroid drugs for less than 3 months. PBMCs were the source of the RNA used for TCR sequencing. The data derive from a study of regulatory T cells in long-lasting Graves disease. In building TCR beta libraries, iRepertoire HTBI primers were used together with Arm-PCR of CDR3 regions. TCRdb reprocessed the multiplex PCR reads with MiXCR, giving one entry per CDR3 protein. The data contain 350,000 to 450,000 distinct CDR3 sequences, under 15% of them singletons. This CDR3 has 18 residues. The V gene end was trimmed by 3 bases and the J gene end by 1 base; junction bases not matched to a gene: 13. The germline CDR1 and CDR2 sequences are SQVTM and ANQGSEA. Separately, the same data were catalogued under a study of T cells in Graves' hyperthyroidism and ophthalmopathy.

The chain links TRBV29-1 to TRBJ2-3; TRBD2 agrees at 10 bases. The sequences come from peripheral blood mononuclear cells (PBMCs), collected at new diagnosis, from a patient treated with antithyroid drugs. The clonotype originates from a woman aged 25-40 years with Graves disease. The CDR3 bases are TGCAGCGTTGATCTGGCTAGCGGGAGTTGGAGGGGCACAGATACGCAGTATTTT. It yields the protein CSVDLASGSWRGTDTQYF.